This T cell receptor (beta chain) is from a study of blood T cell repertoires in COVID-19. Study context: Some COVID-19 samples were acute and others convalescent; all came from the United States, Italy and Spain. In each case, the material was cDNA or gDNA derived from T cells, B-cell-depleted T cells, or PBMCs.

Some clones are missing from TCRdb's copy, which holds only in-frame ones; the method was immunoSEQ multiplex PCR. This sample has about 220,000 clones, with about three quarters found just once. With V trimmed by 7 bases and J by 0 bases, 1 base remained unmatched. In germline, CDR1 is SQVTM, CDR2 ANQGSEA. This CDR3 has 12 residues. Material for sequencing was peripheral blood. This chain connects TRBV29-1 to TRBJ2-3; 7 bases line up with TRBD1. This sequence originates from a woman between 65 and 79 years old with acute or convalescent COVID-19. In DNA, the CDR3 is TGCAGCGGGGGACAGAGCACAGATACGCAGTATTTT. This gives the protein CSGGQSTDTQYF.